This TCR beta chain was recovered during a study of CD4 T cells in relation to SARS-CoV-2 and coronaviruses. Whole-study results and caveats: Monoreactive clones expanded significantly more to SARS-CoV-2 than crossreactive clones did.

Comments on this clone: The antigen is undetermined.

Cryopreserved PBMCs were CD4-enriched, then split into naive and memory cells. Generated by immunoSEQ multiplex PCR, the TCRdb table keeps only in-frame clones and is missing some. In the table there are approximately 50,000 clones, just over 90% of which are singletons. CDR3 length equals 15 residues. V lost 6 bases, J lost 2 bases, and 16 bases lay in between. Germline CDR1 reads PRHDT; CDR2 reads FYEKMQ (reference sequence). The sample comprised naive CD4+ T cells from PBMCs. Subset reported: naive CD4+ T cells isolated by negative enrichment. The chain carries TRBV13 and TRBJ2-5; TRBD2 might be the D (5 bases). The clonotype was recovered from an adult with COVID-19. CDR3: CASSLPFGGQETQYF. DNA of the CDR3: TGTGCCAGCAGTTTACCCTTTGGAGGTCAAGAGACCCAGTACTTC. Using reference TRBV13 and TRBJ2-5 for the parts outside the CDR3, the full variable domain is AAGVIQSPRHLIKEKRETATLKCYPIPRHDTVYWYQQGPGQDPQFLISFYEKMQSDKGSIPDRFSAQQFSDYHSELNMSSLELGDSALYFCASSLPFGGQETQYFGPGTRLLVL.